These T cell receptor beta chains were read from a single sample in a study of human T cells and chemical hapten exposure. TCRdb re-derived calls from the RACE reads in MiXCR, one entry per CDR3 protein. Of more than 110,000 distinct CDR3 sequences listed, 12% are singletons. The material was whole blood, obtained in connection with sensitization to the hapten diphenylcyclopropenone (DPC). These receptors originate from a woman aged 50 to 60 with alopecia areata. Some clones in this sample may be carry-over from other donors' samples. The CDR3 runs from the conserved cysteine through the conserved F or W. Fields, in order: V gene, D gene, clone size, J gene, CDR3 DNA, CDR3 protein. D genes are given only for firm matches. Clone size is given for some rows only: seen once, a few or many times, or a class if the clone is expanded.

TRBV11-3	NA	few	TRBJ1-1	TGTGCCAGCAGCTTAGGAAGGAACGAGGGGAACACTGAAGCTTTCTTT	CASSLGRNEGNTEAFF
TRBV5-1	TRBD1	NA	TRBJ2-3	TGCGCCAGCAGCACCGGGACAGCTTCAGATACGCAGTATTTT	CASSTGTASDTQYF
TRBV11-2	NA	many	TRBJ2-7	TGTGCCAGCAGCTTAGATCCGGGGGTCGAGCAGTACTTC	CASSLDPGVEQYF
TRBV4-2	NA	NA	TRBJ2-3	TGTGCCAGCAGCCAAGATCGAGGGACAGATACGCAGTATTTT	CASSQDRGTDTQYF
TRBV25-1	NA	few	TRBJ2-3	TGTGCCAGCAGTGAATATTGGTCTAGCGCCGGCACAGATACGCAGTATTTT	CASSEYWSSAGTDTQYF
TRBV6-5	TRBD2	many	TRBJ2-5	TGTGCCAGCAGTAGACTAGCGGGAGGGCCAGACCAAGAGACCCAGTACTTC	CASSRLAGGPDQETQYF
TRBV29-1	TRBD1	NA	TRBJ2-6	TGCAGCGCCGAGGACAGGGCTGGGGCCAACGTCCTGACTTTC	CSAEDRAGANVLTF
TRBV23-1	NA	many	TRBJ2-7	TGCGCCCTCTACGAGCAGTACTTC	CALYEQYF
TRBV7-8	NA	many	TRBJ2-4	TGTGCCAGCAGCCTCTCCGGGGGCAAAAACATTCAGTACTTC	CASSLSGGKNIQYF
TRBV29-1	TRBD2	many	TRBJ2-7	TGCAGCGTTGGGACTAGCGGGAGGGGCTATGAGCAGTACTTC	CSVGTSGRGYEQYF
TRBV29-1	NA	NA	TRBJ2-7	TGCAGCGTTGTGGCAGAGGTCGACGAGCAGTACTTC	CSVVAEVDEQYF
TRBV20-1	TRBD1	few	TRBJ2-5	TGCAGTGCTCGACAGGGGCAGGGGACCCAGTACTTC	CSARQGQGTQYF
TRBV7-3	NA	many	TRBJ2-1	TGTGCCAGCAGCCCTTCTCTAGCAAGCAATGAGCAGTTCTTC	CASSPSLASNEQFF
TRBV5-1	TRBD1	NA	TRBJ2-5	TGCGCCAGCAGCTCGTCGACAGGGCCCCAAGAGACCCAGTACTTC	CASSSSTGPQETQYF
TRBV5-1	NA	many	TRBJ2-5	TGCGCCAGCTTCCCCCCAGGCCAAGAGACCCAGTACTTC	CASFPPGQETQYF
TRBV10-3	NA	NA	TRBJ2-3	TGTGCCACCGGAACTGGACAGAGCCTGCAGTATACGCAGTATTTT	CATGTGQSLQYTQYF
TRBV7-2	NA	NA	TRBJ2-5	TGTGCCAGCAGATCAGGGGTCCAAGAGACCCAGTACTTC	CASRSGVQETQYF
TRBV18	NA	many	TRBJ1-1	TGTGCCAGCTCCAGGACAGACCGGGGCACTGAAGCTTTCTTT	CASSRTDRGTEAFF
TRBV29-1	NA	NA	TRBJ2-3	TGCAGCGTTGGATTTCTCGCAGAATCGCAGTATTTT	CSVGFLAESQYF
TRBV5-4	NA	once	TRBJ2-7	TGTGCCAGCAGCTTGGACGGCCTCTACGAGCAGTACTTC	CASSLDGLYEQYF